This T cell receptor (beta chain) was sequenced in a study of T cells in Graves' hyperthyroidism and ophthalmopathy. Researchers took RNA transcripts and amplified the TCR beta CDR3 regions from them. First-round RT-PCR of the TCR CDR3 relied on the HTBI primer set. From the multiplex PCR reads, TCRdb called clonotypes with MiXCR, one entry per CDR3 protein. Seen here are hundreds of thousands of distinct CDR3 sequences, more than 30% observed once, and the top ten hold over 8%. Trimming removed 5 bases at V and 4 bases at J, with 22 bases between. This CDR3 spans 18 amino acids. Germline V gene sequence: CDR1 SGDLS, CDR2 YYNGEE. It was approximately 9.7 ml of fresh peripheral blood that supplied the PBMCs.

Sequences were obtained from blood. This chain uses TRBV9 with TRBJ1-6, with a weak D call TRBD1 (6 bases). This clonotype was sampled from a man between 18 and 29 years old with Graves' hyperthyroidism. CDR3 nucleotides: TGTGCCAGCAGTTCCTCACAAGCTAGGACAGCTTATAATTCACCCCTCCACTTT. Translation: CASSSSQARTAYNSPLHF.